This T cell receptor beta chain was documented in a study of T-cell reconstitution after alpha-beta-depleted transplantation in children. V was pared by 0 bases and J by 9 bases, with 17 bases between. This CDR3 contains 15 residues. CDR1 and CDR2 (germline): MGHRA, YSYEKL. Unique molecular identifiers featured in how the TCRbeta library was prepared. In TCRdb, the PCR reads were re-called with MiXCR into one record per CDR3 protein. This sample has a few hundred thousand distinct CDR3 sequences; roughly 22% occur once, and the top ten carry approximately 3.9%. A single count supports this clonotype. This receptor was identified in a human donor who donated a stem cell graft to a child with acute myeloid leukemia. This rearrangement joins TRBV4-1 to TRBJ1-1; D gene uncertain. Sequencing used PBMCs from the stem cell graft donor, obtained from the stem cell graft. For the CDR3, the DNA is TGCGCCAGCAGCCAAGATGACCCGACCGTCGTTAAAGCTTTCTTT. Its translation is CASSQDDPTVVKAFF.